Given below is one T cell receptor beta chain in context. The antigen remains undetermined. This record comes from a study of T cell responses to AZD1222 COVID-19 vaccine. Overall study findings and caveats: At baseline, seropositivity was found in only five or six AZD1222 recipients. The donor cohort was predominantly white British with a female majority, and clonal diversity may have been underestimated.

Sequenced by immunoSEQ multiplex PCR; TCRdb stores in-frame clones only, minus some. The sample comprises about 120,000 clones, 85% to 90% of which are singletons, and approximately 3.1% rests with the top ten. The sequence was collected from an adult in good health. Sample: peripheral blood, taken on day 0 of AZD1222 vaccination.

The CDR3 spells CASSFGGGEAFF. In nucleotides, the CDR3 is TGCGCCAGCAGCTTTGGCGGAGGCGAAGCTTTCTTT. The gene calls are TRBV5-1 and TRBJ1-1; no firm D call. The CDR3 is made up of 12 amino acids. Trimming pared 2 bases from V and 8 bases from J, leaving 10 bases between. CDR1 is SGHRS, CDR2 YFSETQ, per germline.